One sample yielded the 10 T cell receptor beta chains listed below, sequenced in a study of response to subunit inactivated influenza vaccine. A single record per CDR3 protein comes from TCRdb applying MiXCR to the RT-PCR reads. The data hold about 620,000 distinct CDR3 sequences, with over 9.5% observed a single time. This material consisted of PBMCs from blood, taken on the day of vaccination. The receptors come from a man between 50 and 59 years old who received an inactivated influenza vaccine.

This clonotype was found a few times. The chain links TRBV12-3 or TRBV12-4 to TRBJ2-7; D is uncertain. The CDR3 covers 16 residues. Deletions cut 3 bases from V and 4 bases from J, with 19 bases between. CDR3 protein: CASSLSPLKMSYEQYF. The CDR3, as DNA: TGTGCCAGCAGTTTGTCCCCCCTCAAAATGTCATACGAGCAGTACTTC.

V is TRBV20-1 and J is TRBJ2-7; the match to TRBD2 covers 7 bases. V dropped 3 bases and J dropped 2; count of bases not matched to a gene: 4. The CDR3 is 13 residues long. In germline, CDR1 is DFQATT, CDR2 SNEGSKA (reference sequence). Here the CDR3 reads CSARNAGAYEQYF. CDR3 nucleotide sequence: TGCAGTGCTAGGAACGCGGGAGCCTACGAGCAGTACTTC.

This clonotype has a handful of counts. The chain joins TRBV12-3 or TRBV12-4 to TRBJ2-7; 7 bases agree with TRBD1. There are 15 residues in the CDR3. Trimming took 5 bases from V and 4 from J; bases not matched to a gene: 11. The chain's CDR3 is CASSPRTGSGYEQYF. The CDR3 DNA reads TGTGCCAGCAGTCCCCGGACAGGCTCGGGGTACGAGCAGTACTTC.

This chain links TRBV12-3 or TRBV12-4 with TRBJ2-3; perhaps TRBD2 as D (5 bases). Trimming pared 2 bases from V and 2 bases from J, leaving 14 bases between. This CDR3 has 16 amino acids. CDR3 residues: CASSLRPRGLTDTQYF. The DNA of the CDR3 is TGTGCCAGCAGTTTAAGGCCTCGGGGTCTCACAGATACGCAGTATTTT.

This clonotype has only a few counts. The J gene is TRBJ2-7, the V gene TRBV2, with D uncertain. The length of the CDR3 is 12 residues. Trimming stripped 7 bases from V and 4 bases from J, with 11 bases between. Germline assignment: CDR1 SNHLY and CDR2 FYNNEI. The CDR3 reads CASNRDPYEQYF. CDR3 coding DNA: TGTGCCAGCAACCGAGACCCATACGAGCAGTACTTC.

V is TRBV7-8 and J is TRBJ2-5; D is perhaps TRBD2 (5 bases). Trimming left V 6 bases short and J 5 bases short, with 19 bases between. The CDR3 loop spans 15 amino acids. Germline CDR1 and CDR2: SGHVS and FQNEAQ. The CDR3 here is CASRFLGVSKETQYF. In DNA form, the CDR3 reads TGTGCCAGCAGATTCCTCGGGGTCTCGAAGGAGACCCAGTACTTC.

In its sample, this clonotype was seen once. The rearrangement uses TRBV5-6 and TRBJ2-4; D not certain. The germline V gene has CDR1 SGHDT and CDR2 YYEEEE. Trimming shortened V by 6 bases and J by 1 base, and 11 bases separated the two germline ends. The CDR3 totals 14 residues. CDR3 sequence reads: CASIVRIAKNIQYF. The CDR3 DNA follows: TGTGCCAGCATCGTACGGATTGCCAAAAACATTCAGTACTTC.

This clonotype has more than one count but fewer than ten. The rearrangement links TRBV5-5 to TRBJ2-7; tentatively, D is TRBD2 (5 bases). CDR3 length: 13 residues. Germline lookup yields CDR1 SGHKS and CDR2 YYEKEE (reference sequence). Trimming removed 4 bases at V and 4 bases at J, with 12 bases between. In DNA form, the CDR3 reads TGTGCCAGCAGCCGGGGAAACGCGTACGAGCAGTACTTC. This encodes CASSRGNAYEQYF.

In its sample, this clonotype was seen a few times. The chain is built from TRBV3-1 and TRBJ2-5; D remains unclear. The germline gives CDR1 LGHDT, CDR2 YNNKEL (reference sequence). This CDR3 comprises 16 residues. Trimming pared 0 bases from V and 4 bases from J, leaving 15 bases between. As DNA, the CDR3 is TGTGCCAGCAGCCAAGATGGAACAGCCCCGGGAGAGACCCAGTACTTC. The encoded protein is CASSQDGTAPGETQYF.

This clonotype has just a few counts. The chain couples TRBV7-2 to TRBJ2-3, with TRBD2 identical over 7 bases. This CDR3 is 15 amino acids long. Unmatched junction bases numbered 6, after V lost 1 base and J lost 5 bases. Germline V lookup: CDR1 SGHTA, CDR2 FQGNSA. The CDR3 reads CASSLVGGTIDTQYF. CDR3 DNA: TGTGCCAGCAGCTTAGTCGGGGGGACTATAGATACGCAGTATTTT.